These 5 T cell receptor beta chains were sequenced from one sample in a study of blood T cell repertoires in COVID-19. Sequencing used immunoSEQ multiplex PCR; TCRdb keeps in-frame clones, though not all of them. The sample carries 97,000 or so clones, around nine tenths recorded once. Sequenced sample: peripheral blood. The receptor set was obtained from a man aged 50 to 60 with active or convalescent COVID-19.

This rearrangement joins TRBV28 to TRBJ1-5; 9 positions agree with TRBD1. CDR3 length equals 15 residues. The junction had 9 bases not matched to a gene; V was cut back by 6 bases and J by 6 bases. Looked up from germline, CDR1 is MDHEN and CDR2 is SYDVKM. DNA for the CDR3: TGTGCCAGCAGCTCCGGGACAGGGAAAACTCAGCCCCAGCATTTT. Translated: CASSSGTGKTQPQHF.

The chain links TRBV18 to TRBJ1-4, with D possibly TRBD1 on 5 matching bases. The V end was cut by 2 bases, the J end by 5 bases, with 9 bases between. CDR1 is KGHSH, CDR2 LQKENI, per germline. This CDR3 has 14 amino acids. Written as DNA, the CDR3 is TGTGCCAGCTCACCATTGGCAGGGAATGAAAAACTGTTTTTT. Translated: CASSPLAGNEKLFF.

The rearrangement uses TRBV6-5 and TRBJ1-4, with 7 bases matching TRBD1. Looked up from germline, CDR1 is MNHEY and CDR2 is SVGAGI. The ends lost 4 bases at V and 7 bases at J; junction bases unmatched: 6. The CDR3 has 14 amino acids. The CDR3 DNA is TGTGCCAGCAGTTCGACAGGGAGGAGTGAAAAACTGTTTTTT. Its translation: CASSSTGRSEKLFF.

V and J are TRBV24-1 and TRBJ2-1; D ambiguous. From germline, CDR1 is KGHDR and CDR2 SFDVKD. The CDR3 consists of 13 residues. V gave up 7 bases and J gave up 6 bases, with 12 bases separating them. CDR3 coding DNA: TGTGCCACCAGCCCCGCCTCGGGCAATGAGCAGTTCTTC. Translated: CATSPASGNEQFF.

This clone has only one observation. CDR3 in DNA: TGTGCCAGCATACCAGGTGGGAATGAAAAACTGTTTTTT. This codes for CASIPGGNEKLFF. V usage is TRBV2 and J usage is TRBJ1-4, with no clear D. CDR3 size: 13 residues. V lost 7 bases and J lost 5, with 11 bases in between. Germline CDR1 SNHLY, CDR2 FYNNEI.